This entry describes one T cell receptor beta chain. No antigen is known for it. This may be a read error: a much more frequent sequence differs by one nucleotide. The data are from a study of T cell repertoires in cytomegalovirus infection. MiXCR, run by TCRdb on the reads, gives a single entry per CDR3 protein. In the table there are about 68,000 distinct CDR3 sequences, under 25% of which are singletons. This CDR3 contains 13 residues. Looked up from germline, CDR1 is SGHTA and CDR2 is FQGNSA. With 2 bases removed from V and 11 bases from J, the gap between germline ends came to 16 bases. The source is a human donor in good health (CMV status not recorded). Some clones in this sample may be carry-over from other donors' samples. Sequencing was done on a sample of PBMCs, sequenced either directly or after in vitro stimulation (not recorded which). The chain has TRBV7-2 and TRBJ2-7; tentative D call: TRBD2 (5 bases). The CDR3 bases are TGTGCCAGCAGCTTATCTTCTGAGGGCATTAAGTACTTC. Encoded protein: CASSLSSEGIKYF.